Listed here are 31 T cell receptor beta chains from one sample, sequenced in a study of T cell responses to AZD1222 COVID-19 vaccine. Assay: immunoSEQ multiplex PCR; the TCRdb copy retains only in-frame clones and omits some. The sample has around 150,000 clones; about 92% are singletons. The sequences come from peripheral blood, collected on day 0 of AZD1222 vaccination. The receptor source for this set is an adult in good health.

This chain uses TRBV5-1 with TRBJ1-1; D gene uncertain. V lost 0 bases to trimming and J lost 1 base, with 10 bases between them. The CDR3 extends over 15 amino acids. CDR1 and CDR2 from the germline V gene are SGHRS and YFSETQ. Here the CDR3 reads CASSLAVSRNTEAFF. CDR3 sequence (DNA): TGCGCCAGCAGCTTGGCTGTCAGCAGGAACACTGAAGCTTTCTTT. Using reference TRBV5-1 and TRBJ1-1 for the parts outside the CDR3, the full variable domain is KAGVTQTPRYLIKTRGQQVTLSCSPISGHRSVSWYQQTPGQGLQFLFEYFSETQRNKGNFPGRFSGRQFSNSRSEMNVSTLELGDSALYLCASSLAVSRNTEAFFGQGTRLTVV.

CDR3 DNA sequence: TGTGCCAGCAGCTTACGTGACGGAGAAGGGTGGTGCGAGCAGTACTTC. This sequence encodes CASSLRDGEGWCEQYF. The genes are TRBV11-3 and TRBJ2-7, with unresolved D. The CDR3 length is 16 residues. Germline loops: CDR1 SGHNT, CDR2 YENEEA. Between the trimmed V and J ends, which lost 2 bases and 6 bases, there was a span of 20 bases.

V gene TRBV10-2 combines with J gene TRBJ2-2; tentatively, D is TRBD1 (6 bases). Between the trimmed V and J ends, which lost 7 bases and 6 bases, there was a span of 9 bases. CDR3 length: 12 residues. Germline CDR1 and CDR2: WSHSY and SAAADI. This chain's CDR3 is CASTQGSGELFF. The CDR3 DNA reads TGCGCCAGCACTCAGGGGTCCGGGGAGCTGTTTTTT.

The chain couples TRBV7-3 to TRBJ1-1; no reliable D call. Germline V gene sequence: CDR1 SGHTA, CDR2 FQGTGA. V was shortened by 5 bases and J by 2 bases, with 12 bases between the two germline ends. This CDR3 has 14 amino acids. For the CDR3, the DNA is TGTGCCAGCAGCCAATCGAGTACAAACACTGAAGCTTTCTTT. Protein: CASSQSSTNTEAFF.

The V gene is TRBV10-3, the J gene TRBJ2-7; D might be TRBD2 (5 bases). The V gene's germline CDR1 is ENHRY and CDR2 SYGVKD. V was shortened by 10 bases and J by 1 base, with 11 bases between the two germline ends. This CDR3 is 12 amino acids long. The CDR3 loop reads CATYGESYEQYF. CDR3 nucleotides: TGTGCCACATACGGGGAGTCCTACGAGCAGTACTTC.

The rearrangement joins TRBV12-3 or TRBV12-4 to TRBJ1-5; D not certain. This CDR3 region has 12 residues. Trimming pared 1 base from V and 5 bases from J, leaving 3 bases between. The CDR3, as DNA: TGTGCCAGCAGTTTAGGAGATCAGCCCCAGCATTTT. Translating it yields CASSLGDQPQHF.

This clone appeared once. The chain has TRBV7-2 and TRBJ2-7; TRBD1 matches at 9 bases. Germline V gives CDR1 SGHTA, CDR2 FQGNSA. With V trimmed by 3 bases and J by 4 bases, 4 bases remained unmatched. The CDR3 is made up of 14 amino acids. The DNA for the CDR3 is TGTGCCAGCAGCTTCCCGGGACAGGGTTACGAGCAGTACTTC. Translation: CASSFPGQGYEQYF.

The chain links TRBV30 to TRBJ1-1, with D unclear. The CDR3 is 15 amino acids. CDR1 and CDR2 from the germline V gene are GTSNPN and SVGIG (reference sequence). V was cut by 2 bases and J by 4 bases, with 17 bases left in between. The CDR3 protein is CAWSLGRPRFTEAFF. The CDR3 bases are TGTGCCTGGAGTCTAGGACGCCCTAGGTTCACTGAAGCTTTCTTT.

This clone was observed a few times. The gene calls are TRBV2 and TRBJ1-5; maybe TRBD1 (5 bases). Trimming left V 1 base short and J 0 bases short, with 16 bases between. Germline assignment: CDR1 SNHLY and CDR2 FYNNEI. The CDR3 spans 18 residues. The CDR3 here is CASSEGRPGSYSNQPQHF. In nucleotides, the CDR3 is TGTGCCAGCAGTGAAGGTCGGCCAGGGTCATATAGCAATCAGCCCCAGCATTTT.

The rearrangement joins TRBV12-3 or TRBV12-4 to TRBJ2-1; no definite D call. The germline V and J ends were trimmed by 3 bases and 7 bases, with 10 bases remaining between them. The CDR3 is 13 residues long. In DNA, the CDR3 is TGTGCCAGCAGTTTCGGATTGGGGAATGAGCAGTTCTTC. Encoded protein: CASSFGLGNEQFF.

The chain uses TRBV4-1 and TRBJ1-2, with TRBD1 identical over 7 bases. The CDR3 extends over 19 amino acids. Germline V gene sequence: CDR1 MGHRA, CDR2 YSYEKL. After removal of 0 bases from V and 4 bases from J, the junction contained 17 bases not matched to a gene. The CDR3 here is CASSQEDRVGAVTRYGYTF. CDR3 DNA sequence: TGCGCCAGCAGCCAAGAAGACAGGGTCGGGGCAGTGACGCGCTATGGCTACACCTTC.

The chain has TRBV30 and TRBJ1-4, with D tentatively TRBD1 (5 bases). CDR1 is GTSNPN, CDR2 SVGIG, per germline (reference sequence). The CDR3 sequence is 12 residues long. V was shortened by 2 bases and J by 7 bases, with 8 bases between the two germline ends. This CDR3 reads CAWSWQGEKLFF. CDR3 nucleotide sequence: TGTGCCTGGAGTTGGCAGGGTGAAAAACTGTTTTTT.

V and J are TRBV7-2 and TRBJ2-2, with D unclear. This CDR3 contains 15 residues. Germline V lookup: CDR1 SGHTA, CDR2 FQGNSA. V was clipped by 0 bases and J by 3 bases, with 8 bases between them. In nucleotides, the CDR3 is TGTGCCAGCAGCTTAGCAGGGTGGGACACCGGGGAGCTGTTTTTT. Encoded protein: CASSLAGWDTGELFF.

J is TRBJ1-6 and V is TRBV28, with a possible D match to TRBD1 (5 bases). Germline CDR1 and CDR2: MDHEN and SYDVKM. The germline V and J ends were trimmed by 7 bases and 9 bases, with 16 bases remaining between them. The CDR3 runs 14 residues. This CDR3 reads CASKRRGFSSPLHF. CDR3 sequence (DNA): TGTGCCAGCAAGCGTCGGGGCTTCAGTTCACCCCTCCACTTT.

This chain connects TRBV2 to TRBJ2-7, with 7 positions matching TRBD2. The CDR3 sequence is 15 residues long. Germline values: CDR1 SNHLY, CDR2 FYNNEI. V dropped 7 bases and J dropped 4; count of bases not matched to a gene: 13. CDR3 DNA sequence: TGTGCCAGCAAAGTCACTAGCGCGTCCCTTTACGAGCAGTACTTC. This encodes CASKVTSASLYEQYF.

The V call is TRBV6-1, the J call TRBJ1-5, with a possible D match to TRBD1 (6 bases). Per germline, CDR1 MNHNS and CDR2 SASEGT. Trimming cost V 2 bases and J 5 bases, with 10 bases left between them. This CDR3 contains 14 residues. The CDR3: CASSERGAHQPQHF. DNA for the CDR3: TGTGCCAGCAGTGAACGGGGGGCCCATCAGCCCCAGCATTTT.

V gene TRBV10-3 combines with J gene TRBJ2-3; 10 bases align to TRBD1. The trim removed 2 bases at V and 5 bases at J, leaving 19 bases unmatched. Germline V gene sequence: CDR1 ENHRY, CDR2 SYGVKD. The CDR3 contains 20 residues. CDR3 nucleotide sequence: TGTGCCATCAGTGAGCCCGTCTGGGACAGGGGATATGATAGTAGAGATACGCAGTATTTT. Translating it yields CAISEPVWDRGYDSRDTQYF.

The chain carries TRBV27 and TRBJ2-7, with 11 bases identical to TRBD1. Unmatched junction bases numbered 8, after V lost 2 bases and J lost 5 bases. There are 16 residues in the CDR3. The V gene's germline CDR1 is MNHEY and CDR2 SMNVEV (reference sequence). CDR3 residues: CASSLGIGQGADEQYF. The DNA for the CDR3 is TGTGCCAGCAGTTTAGGTATTGGACAGGGGGCGGACGAGCAGTACTTC.

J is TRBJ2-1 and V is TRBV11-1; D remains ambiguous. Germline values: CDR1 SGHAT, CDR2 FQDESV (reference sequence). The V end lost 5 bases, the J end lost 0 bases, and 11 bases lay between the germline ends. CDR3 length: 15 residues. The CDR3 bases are TGTGCCAGCAGCCGGCATACGAGCTCCTACAATGAGCAGTTCTTC. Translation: CASSRHTSSYNEQFF.

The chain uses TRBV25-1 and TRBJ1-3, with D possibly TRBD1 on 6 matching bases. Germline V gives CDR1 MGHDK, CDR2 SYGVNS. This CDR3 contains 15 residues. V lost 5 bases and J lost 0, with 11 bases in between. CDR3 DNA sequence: TGTGCCAGCAGTCGACAGGCGGTCTCTGGAAACACCATATATTTT. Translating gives CASSRQAVSGNTIYF.

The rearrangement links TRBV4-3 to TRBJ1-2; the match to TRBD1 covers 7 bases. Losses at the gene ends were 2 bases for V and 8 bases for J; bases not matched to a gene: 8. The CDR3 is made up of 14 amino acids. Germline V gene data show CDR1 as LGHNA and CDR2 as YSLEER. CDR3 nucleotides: TGCGCCAGCAGCCAAAAAACAGGGGATAGCGGCTACACCTTC. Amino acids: CASSQKTGDSGYTF.

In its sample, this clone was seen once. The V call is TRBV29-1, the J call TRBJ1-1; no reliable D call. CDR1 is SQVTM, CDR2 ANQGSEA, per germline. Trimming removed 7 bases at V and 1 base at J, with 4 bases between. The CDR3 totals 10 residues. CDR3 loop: CSGGNTEAFF. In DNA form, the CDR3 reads TGCAGCGGGGGGAACACTGAAGCTTTCTTT.

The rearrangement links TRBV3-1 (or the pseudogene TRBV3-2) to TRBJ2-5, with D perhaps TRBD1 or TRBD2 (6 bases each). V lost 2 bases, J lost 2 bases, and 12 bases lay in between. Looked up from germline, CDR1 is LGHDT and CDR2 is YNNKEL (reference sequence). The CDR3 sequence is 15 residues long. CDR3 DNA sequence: TGTGCCAGCAGCCAACTACCGGGGGCTCAAGAGACCCAGTACTTC. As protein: CASSQLPGAQETQYF.

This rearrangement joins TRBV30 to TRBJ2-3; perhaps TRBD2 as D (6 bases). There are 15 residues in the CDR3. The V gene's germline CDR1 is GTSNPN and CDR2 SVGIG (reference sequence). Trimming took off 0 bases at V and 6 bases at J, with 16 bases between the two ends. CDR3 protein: CAWSVASGLRDTQYF. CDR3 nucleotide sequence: TGTGCCTGGAGTGTGGCGAGCGGACTACGGGATACGCAGTATTTT.

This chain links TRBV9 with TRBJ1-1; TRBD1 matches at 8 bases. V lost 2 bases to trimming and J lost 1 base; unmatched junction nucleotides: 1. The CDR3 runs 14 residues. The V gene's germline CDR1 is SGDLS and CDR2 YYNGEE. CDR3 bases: TGTGCCAGCAGCGTCGACAGGGGGAACACTGAAGCTTTCTTT. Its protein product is CASSVDRGNTEAFF.

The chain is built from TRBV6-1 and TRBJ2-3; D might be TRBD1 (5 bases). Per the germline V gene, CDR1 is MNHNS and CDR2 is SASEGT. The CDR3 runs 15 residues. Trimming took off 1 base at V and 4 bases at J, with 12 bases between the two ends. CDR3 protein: CASSEGQGAPDTQYF. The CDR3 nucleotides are TGTGCCAGCAGTGAAGGGCAGGGCGCCCCAGATACGCAGTATTTT.

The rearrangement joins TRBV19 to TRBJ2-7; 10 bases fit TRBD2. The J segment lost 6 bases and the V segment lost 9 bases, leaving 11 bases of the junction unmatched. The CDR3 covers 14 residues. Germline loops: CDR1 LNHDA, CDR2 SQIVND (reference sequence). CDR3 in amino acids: CASSSGLAFGEQYF. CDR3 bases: TGTGCCAGCAGTTCGGGACTAGCGTTCGGCGAGCAGTACTTC.

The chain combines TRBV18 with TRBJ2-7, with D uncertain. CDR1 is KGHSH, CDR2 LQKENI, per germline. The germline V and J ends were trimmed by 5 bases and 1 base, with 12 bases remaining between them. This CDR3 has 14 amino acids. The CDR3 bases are TGTGCCAGCTCATTCGAACTGGGTTCCTACGAGCAGTACTTC. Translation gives CASSFELGSYEQYF.

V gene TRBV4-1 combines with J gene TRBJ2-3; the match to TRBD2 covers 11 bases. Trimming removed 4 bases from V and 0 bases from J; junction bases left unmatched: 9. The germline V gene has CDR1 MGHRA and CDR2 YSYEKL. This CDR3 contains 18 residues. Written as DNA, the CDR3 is TGCGCCAGCAGCCTAGACGCCACTAGCGGGAGTAGCACAGATACGCAGTATTTT. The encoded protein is CASSLDATSGSSTDTQYF.

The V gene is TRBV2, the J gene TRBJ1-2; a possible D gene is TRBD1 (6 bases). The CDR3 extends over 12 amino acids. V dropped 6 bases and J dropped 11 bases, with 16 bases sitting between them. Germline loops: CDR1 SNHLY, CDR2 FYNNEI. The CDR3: CASRGGALRYTF. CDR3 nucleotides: TGTGCCAGCAGAGGGGGGGCCTTGAGGTACACCTTC.

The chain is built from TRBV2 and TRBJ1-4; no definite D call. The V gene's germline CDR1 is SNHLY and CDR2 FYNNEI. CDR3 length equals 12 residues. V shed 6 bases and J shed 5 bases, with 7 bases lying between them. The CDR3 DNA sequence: TGTGCCAGCAGAGCCGAGAATGAAAAACTGTTTTTT. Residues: CASRAENEKLFF.